The rows below give T cell receptor beta chains drawn from one sample of a study of glioma-infiltrating T cells. MiXCR, applied by TCRdb to the multiplex PCR reads, yields one record per CDR3 protein. The top ten clones hold roughly 15% of a sample with more than 95,000 distinct CDR3 sequences, 23% of them seen once. The sequenced sample was glioma tissue, nonneoplastic brain tissue, or PBMCs (not recorded which). The receptors here all came from a human donor with low-grade glioma or glioblastoma, undergoing nonglioma brain surgery, or in good health (not recorded which). CDR3s include the opening cysteine and the closing phenylalanine or tryptophan. The D gene is left open where the match is weak. Rows may omit the clone size; those that give it use once, few, many or a size class.

TGCGCCAGCAGCCAAGATTCAGTGCGACAGACCTACGAGCAGTACTTC	CASSQDSVRQTYEQYF	-	TRBJ2-7	TRBV4-3	many
TGCAGCGTTAGGTCGGGGACACCCACAGATACGAAGTATTTT	CSVRSGTPTDTKYF	-	TRBJ2-3	TRBV29-1	-
TGCAGCGTTGAAGGTCAGGTTCCCTACGAGCAGTACTTC	CSVEGQVPYEQYF	-	TRBJ2-7	TRBV29-1	few
TGTGCCAGCAGTTTCCAGAAGGGGACAGGGATCAACGAGCAGTACTTC	CASSFQKGTGINEQYF	TRBD1	TRBJ2-7	TRBV12-3/TRBV12-4	many
TGCGCCAGCAGTTATCGACTTAAGAGCTCCTACAATGAGCAGTTCTTC	CASSYRLKSSYNEQFF	-	TRBJ2-1	TRBV5-1	-
TGTGCCAGCAGATCCGGACAGGGTTACTATGGCTACACCTTC	CASRSGQGYYGYTF	TRBD1	TRBJ1-2	TRBV27	many
TGTGCCAGCAGCCTTACTAGCGTCGTTTACAATGAGCAGTTCTTC	CASSLTSVVYNEQFF	TRBD2	TRBJ2-1	TRBV7-8	many
TGTGCCAGCAGTCCTCAGACAGGGAGCTCTGGAAACACCATATATTTT	CASSPQTGSSGNTIYF	TRBD1	TRBJ1-3	TRBV28	many
TGTGCCAGCAGTGAATATGGAGGGACAAGGGCGTACAATGAGCAGTTCTTC	CASSEYGGTRAYNEQFF	-	TRBJ2-1	TRBV25-1	many
TGTGCCAGTAGTATAGCGGTAGGGGGCGACTATGGCTACACCTTC	CASSIAVGGDYGYTF	TRBD1	TRBJ1-2	TRBV19	-
TGTGCCAGCAGTTACACCCCCGGGACAGGGAAAATCCTGAACACTGAAGCTTTCTTT	CASSYTPGTGKILNTEAFF	TRBD1	TRBJ1-1	TRBV6-2/TRBV6-3	many
TGTGCCACCAGTGATGGAGTACAGGGGCGCGGGATCCCCAATGAGCAGTTCTTC	CATSDGVQGRGIPNEQFF	-	TRBJ2-1	TRBV24-1	-
TGTGCCAGCAGCCGGGAACCGACATCGTACAATGAGCAGTTCTTC	CASSREPTSYNEQFF	-	TRBJ2-1	TRBV7-6	many
TGCAGCGTTGGATTGCAGGCGAACTATGGCTACACCTTC	CSVGLQANYGYTF	-	TRBJ1-2	TRBV29-1	-
TGTGCCAGCAGCTTAGTGGCGATCTCCTACAATGAGCAGTTCTTC	CASSLVAISYNEQFF	-	TRBJ2-1	TRBV7-2	many
TGTGCCAGCAGCCGCCACGGGGAGACCCAGTACTTC	CASSRHGETQYF	-	TRBJ2-5	TRBV3-1	-
TGTGCCAGCAGTGTGACTAGCGGACCCTACGAGCAGTACTTC	CASSVTSGPYEQYF	TRBD2	TRBJ2-7	TRBV12-3/TRBV12-4	-
TGCGCCAGCAGCCTCCCTTCTGACAGGGCTCCACTGGAGGCGGGAGACTCCTACGAGCAGTACTTC	CASSLPSDRAPLEAGDSYEQYF	-	TRBJ2-7	TRBV5-1	few
TGTGCCAGCAGCTTGCAGACCGACGAGCAGTACTTC	CASSLQTDEQYF	-	TRBJ2-7	TRBV5-6	few
TGTGCCAGCTCAACACGGAGCGAGGGCTACACCTTC	CASSTRSEGYTF	-	TRBJ1-2	TRBV18	-
TGCGCCAGCAGCTTGGTCCCATATTCGAGCGGGTTACTCAATGATCAGTTCTTC	CASSLVPYSSGLLNDQFF	-	TRBJ2-1	TRBV5-1	-
TGTGCCTCTGCGAACACCGGGGAGCTGTTTTTT	CASANTGELFF	-	TRBJ2-2	TRBV30	-
TGTGCCAGCAGCTACACCGGGACAGGGGTCCGCGAGCAGTACTTC	CASSYTGTGVREQYF	TRBD1	TRBJ2-7	TRBV11-2	few
TGTGCCAGCAGCTTAGTCTCCGGGACAGTGAGATATCCTGGAGGCTACACCTTC	CASSLVSGTVRYPGGYTF	TRBD1	TRBJ1-2	TRBV7-9	many
TGTGCCATCAGGGGGGAGGGCACAGATATGCAGTATTTT	CAIRGEGTDMQYF	TRBD2	TRBJ2-3	TRBV10-3	-
TGTGCCATCAGTGACAGGGGCTCCGACACTGAAGCTTTCTTT	CAISDRGSDTEAFF	-	TRBJ1-1	TRBV10-3	-
TGTGCCAGCAGTTTTGGGGACAGCTCCTACGAGCAGTACTTC	CASSFGDSSYEQYF	TRBD1	TRBJ2-7	TRBV12-3/TRBV12-4	few
TGCAGCGGCCAGACGGGGCGGGGGACCCAGTACTTC	CSGQTGRGTQYF	-	TRBJ2-5	TRBV29-1	few
TGTGCTAGTGGTCCTTCGGGGAGGAATGAGCAGTTCTTC	CASGPSGRNEQFF	-	TRBJ2-1	TRBV12-5	many
TGTGCCAGCTCACCCAGGCAGAAGGATACGCAGTATTTT	CASSPRQKDTQYF	-	TRBJ2-3	TRBV18	many
TGTGCCAGCCCCCTCCCGGGCGCAGATACGCAGTATTTT	CASPLPGADTQYF	-	TRBJ2-3	TRBV6-1	many
TGTGCCAGCAGTCTCAGGGGGTCCGAGCAGTACTTC	CASSLRGSEQYF	TRBD1	TRBJ2-7	TRBV27	many
TGTGCCAGCAGTTACTCCCAGGGACAGGGCAACGGGGAGCTGTTTTTT	CASSYSQGQGNGELFF	TRBD1	TRBJ2-2	TRBV6-2/TRBV6-3	many
TGTGCCAGCTCACCACCGGTGGGACCTCCAATGGCGCAGTATTTT	CASSPPVGPPMAQYF	-	TRBJ2-3	TRBV18	many
TGCAGCGTTGTTCCCCGGGACAAGGCCTACGAGCAGTACTTC	CSVVPRDKAYEQYF	-	TRBJ2-7	TRBV29-1	many
TGTGCCACCAGTGACCGGACACGTCGCGGCGGCTACACCTTC	CATSDRTRRGGYTF	-	TRBJ1-2	TRBV24-1	many
TGTGCCAGCAGCCGGGACAGCGTAACCGGGGAGCTGTTTTTT	CASSRDSVTGELFF	TRBD1	TRBJ2-2	TRBV4-2	few
TGTGCCAGCAGCAAACAACTTCGCCTCGCCGGGACAGGGGCCGCAGATACGCAGTGTTTT	CASSKQLRLAGTGAADTQCF	TRBD1	TRBJ2-3	TRBV6-6	-
TGCAGTGCGAATTACCGGACCCTTCCCCTAAACACTGAAGCTTTCTTT	CSANYRTLPLNTEAFF	-	TRBJ1-1	TRBV20-1	many
TGCAGCGTTATGACAGGGGGCGTGAACGAGCAGTACTTC	CSVMTGGVNEQYF	TRBD1	TRBJ2-7	TRBV29-1	many
TGTGCCATTTCCTCAACCACAGGGTTCGAATACGGCTACACCTTC	CAISSTTGFEYGYTF	-	TRBJ1-2	TRBV10-3	many
TGTGCCAGCAGCTCCGCTAACTACGAGCAGTGCTTC	CASSSANYEQCF	-	TRBJ2-7	TRBV5-6	-
TGTGCCAGCAGCCTATGGACAGGGGAGGACTATGGCTACACCTTC	CASSLWTGEDYGYTF	TRBD1	TRBJ1-2	TRBV7-9	many
TGTGCCAGCAGTCAGGGCCAGGGGAAGACCCAGTACTTC	CASSQGQGKTQYF	-	TRBJ2-5	TRBV12-3/TRBV12-4	many
TGTGCCAGCAGCTTGGGACTGAACAATGAAGCTTTCTTC	CASSLGLNNEAFF	-	TRBJ1-1	TRBV5-6	few
TGCCGTGCTCGCGCTCTCTCCGCGCCGTCCTTC	CRARALSAPSF	-	TRBJ2-7	TRBV20-1	-